This TCR beta chain was retrieved from a study of blood T cell repertoires in COVID-19. This CDR3 contains 14 residues. Trimming took 4 bases from V and 3 from J; bases not matched to a gene: 4. Germline assignment: CDR1 MDHEN and CDR2 SYDVKM. Profiled with immunoSEQ multiplex PCR; TCRdb holds only in-frame clones, not every one. The sample comprises approximately 200,000 clones, about 82% of which are singletons, and about 9.6% rests with the top ten. The source is a woman aged 25-40 years who had recovered from COVID-19. Sequencing used PBMCs or T cells enriched from blood (not recorded which). The chain combines TRBV28 with TRBJ1-2; the match to TRBD1 covers 8 bases. CDR3 in DNA: TGTGCCAGCAGTTCCGCGGACAGGGACTATGGCTACACCTTC. This encodes CASSSADRDYGYTF.